These 8 T cell receptor beta chains were all obtained from the same sample, sequenced in a study of CD8+ T cells in alopecia areata. Extracted RNA was reverse transcribed, and the resulting cDNA served as sequencing template. Method: immunoSEQ multiplex PCR; TCRdb's copy keeps in-frame clones and lacks some. The table shows fewer than 250,000 clones, with approximately 47% occurring only once. The treatment denotes: oral pan-JAK inhibitor, 5-10 mg twice daily. Sequencing used CD4+ T cells sorted from blood, obtained at approximately week 36, from a patient treated with tofacitinib. The origin of the receptors is a human donor with alopecia areata.

A few counts support this clone. The chain has TRBV5-5 and TRBJ1-5; D perhaps matches TRBD1 (6 bases). The germline V gene encodes CDR1 SGHKS and CDR2 YYEKEE (reference sequence). This CDR3 region has 13 residues. Trimming shortened V by 1 base and J by 6 bases, and 8 bases separated the two germline ends. The CDR3 DNA is TGTGCCAGCAGCTTGTGGGGGGCTCAGCCCCAGCATTTT. As protein: CASSLWGAQPQHF.

V and J are TRBV18 and TRBJ2-3; D gene ambiguous. Germline loops: CDR1 KGHSH, CDR2 LQKENI. CDR3 length: 15 amino acids. V was trimmed by 2 bases and J by 0 bases, leaving 9 bases between them. CDR3 loop: CASSPYTVSTDTQYF. In DNA, the CDR3 is TGTGCCAGCTCACCATATACGGTTAGCACAGATACGCAGTATTTT.

The chain combines TRBV14 with TRBJ2-5; D possibly corresponds to TRBD2 (6 bases). The CDR3 is 16 amino acids. Trimming left V 1 base short and J 4 bases short, with 16 bases between. CDR1 SGHDN and CDR2 FVKESK come from the germline V gene. The DNA for the CDR3 is TGTGCCAGCAGCCAAGGCTCATACGGGAGACGAGAGACCCAGTACTTC. Translation gives CASSQGSYGRRETQYF.

The chain recombines TRBV7-6 with TRBJ2-1; D is undetermined. With 5 bases removed from V and 0 bases from J, the gap between germline ends came to 17 bases. Looked up from germline, CDR1 is SGHVS and CDR2 is FNYEAQ. The CDR3 consists of 17 residues. The CDR3 loop is CASSRGVPSSSYNEQFF. CDR3 bases: TGTGCCAGCAGCCGTGGGGTTCCCTCGAGCTCCTACAATGAGCAGTTCTTC.

This clone was counted between two and nine times. CDR3: CASSQIAGGNIQYF. CDR3 nucleotides: TGTGCCAGCAGCCAGATAGCGGGAGGGAACATTCAGTACTTC. The chain employs TRBV11-2 and TRBJ2-4, with TRBD2 matching over 11 bases. The junction had 4 bases not matched to a gene; V was cut back by 5 bases and J by 7 bases. Germline V CDR1 and CDR2: SGHAT, FQNNGV. The CDR3 length is 14 residues.

The rearrangement joins TRBV6-1 to TRBJ1-1, with no clear D. V was pared by 2 bases and J by 1 base, with 11 bases between. This CDR3 contains 15 residues. Germline CDR1 reads MNHNS; CDR2 reads SASEGT. CDR3 sequence reads: CASSELALRNTEAFF. The CDR3 coding sequence is TGTGCCAGCAGTGAATTGGCTTTAAGGAACACTGAAGCTTTCTTT.

This clone has just one count. The chain carries TRBV30 and TRBJ1-2; a weak D match, TRBD1 (6 bases). This CDR3 has 12 amino acids. The germline V and J ends were trimmed by 2 bases and 7 bases, with 11 bases remaining between them. Germline-derived CDR1 and CDR2 are GTSNPN and SVGIG (reference sequence). The CDR3 nucleotides read TGTGCCTGGAGTTCGACAGGAGGTGGCTACACCTTC. This sequence encodes CAWSSTGGGYTF.

The chain is built from TRBV7-2 and TRBJ2-3; tentatively, D is TRBD1 or TRBD2 (5 bases each). Trimming stripped 8 bases from V and 7 bases from J, with 19 bases between. This CDR3 is built from 14 residues. Germline V gene sequence: CDR1 SGHTA, CDR2 FQGNSA. CDR3 loop: CASRGPEIGYTQYF. As DNA, the CDR3 is TGTGCCAGCCGGGGACCCGAAATCGGATATACGCAGTATTTT. The full variable domain, rest sourced from reference TRBV7-2 and TRBJ2-3, is GAGVSQSPSNKVTEKGKDVELRCDPISGHTALYWYRQSLGQGLEFLIYFQGNSAPDKSGLPSDRFSAERTGGSVSTLTIQRTQQEDSAVYLCASRGPEIGYTQYFGPGTRLTVL.